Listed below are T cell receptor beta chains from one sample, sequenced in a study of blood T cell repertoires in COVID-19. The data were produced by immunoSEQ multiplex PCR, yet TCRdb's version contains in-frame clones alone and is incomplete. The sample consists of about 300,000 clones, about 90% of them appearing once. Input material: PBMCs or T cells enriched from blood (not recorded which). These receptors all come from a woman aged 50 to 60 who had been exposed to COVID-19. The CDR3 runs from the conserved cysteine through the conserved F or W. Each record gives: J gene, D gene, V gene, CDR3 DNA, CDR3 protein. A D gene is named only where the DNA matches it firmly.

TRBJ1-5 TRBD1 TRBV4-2 TGTGCCAGCAGCCAGCAGGGGACAGGCAATCAGCCCCAGCATTTT CASSQQGTGNQPQHF
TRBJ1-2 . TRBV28 TGTGCCAGCAGTTTAAGGCCAAAAGGAGGGGCTAACTATGGCTACACCTTC CASSLRPKGGANYGYTF
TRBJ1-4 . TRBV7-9 TGTGCCAGCAGCTTAGACTATAATGAAAAACTGTTTTTT CASSLDYNEKLFF
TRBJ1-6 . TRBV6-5 TGTGCCAGCCACTCAGGGAACAATTCACCCCTCCACTTT CASHSGNNSPLHF
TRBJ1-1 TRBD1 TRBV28 TGTGCCAGCAGTTCCCTGGACAGGGCTTTTGAAGCTTTCTTT CASSSLDRAFEAFF
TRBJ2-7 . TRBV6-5 TGTGCCAGCCGCCGGGATCCTCCTTTCCACGAGCAGTACTTC CASRRDPPFHEQYF
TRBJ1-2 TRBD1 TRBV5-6 TGTGCCAGCAGCTTGGGACAGGGTGATGGCTACACCTTC CASSLGQGDGYTF
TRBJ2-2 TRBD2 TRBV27 TGTGCCAGCAGTTTCGCGCTAGCGGGGTTAACCGGGGAGCTGTTTTTT CASSFALAGLTGELFF
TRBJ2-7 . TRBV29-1 TGCAGCGTTGAGGGGGGGGCGAGAAACGAGCAGTACTTC CSVEGGARNEQYF
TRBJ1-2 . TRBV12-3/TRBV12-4 TGTGCCAGCAGTTTAGGATGGGGGGGTGGCTACACCTTC CASSLGWGGGYTF
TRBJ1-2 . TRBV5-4 TGTGCCAGCAGCTTGCCCCAGGGGAAGGGAAACTATGGCTACACCTTC CASSLPQGKGNYGYTF
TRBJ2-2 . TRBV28 TGTGCCAGCACCACTACAGGGCACACCGGGGAGCTGTTTTTT CASTTTGHTGELFF
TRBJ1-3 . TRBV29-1 TGCAGCGTTCCAGACACGTCTGGAAACACCATATATTTT CSVPDTSGNTIYF
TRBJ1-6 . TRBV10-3 TGTGCCATCAGTACTTTGGGGGGATCACCCCTCCACTTT CAISTLGGSPLHF
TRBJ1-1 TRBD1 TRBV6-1 TGTGCCAGCAGTGAACGACAGGGGATCAAAAAGAGCACTGAAGCTTTCTTT CASSERQGIKKSTEAFF